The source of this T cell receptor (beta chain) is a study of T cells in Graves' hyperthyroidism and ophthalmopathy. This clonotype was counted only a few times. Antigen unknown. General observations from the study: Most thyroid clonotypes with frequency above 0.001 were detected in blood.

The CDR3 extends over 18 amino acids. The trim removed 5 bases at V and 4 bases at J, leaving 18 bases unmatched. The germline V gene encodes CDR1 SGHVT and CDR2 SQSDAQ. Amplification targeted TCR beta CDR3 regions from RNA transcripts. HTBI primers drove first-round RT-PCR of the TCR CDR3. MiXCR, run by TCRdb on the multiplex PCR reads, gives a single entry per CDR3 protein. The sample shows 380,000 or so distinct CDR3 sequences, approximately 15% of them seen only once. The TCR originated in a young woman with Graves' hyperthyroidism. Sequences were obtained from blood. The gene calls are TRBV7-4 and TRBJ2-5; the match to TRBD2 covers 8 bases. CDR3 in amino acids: CASSHQPKQRESLETQYF. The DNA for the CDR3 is TGTGCCAGCAGCCATCAACCGAAACAGCGGGAGAGTCTAGAGACCCAGTACTTC.